A selection of T cell receptor beta chains follows, all from one sample in a study of siplizumab effects on memory and regulatory T cells. Data came from immunoSEQ multiplex PCR; TCRdb stores just in-frame clones and leaves some out. The profile shows 95,000 to 110,000 clones, 93% of them singletons. Source material: Tregs sorted from blood. The receptors originated from a human donor in good health. The CDR3 runs from the conserved cysteine through the conserved F or W. D genes are given only for firm matches. A row's size may be missing; if present it is once, few, many or a size class.

clone_size	j_call	v_call	d_call	cdr3_nt	cdr3_aa
NA	TRBJ2-7	TRBV4-1	NA	TGCGCCAGCAGCCAAGATCGGTCCCTCCGGGTCCACGACTACGAGCAGTACTTC	CASSQDRSLRVHDYEQYF
NA	TRBJ2-7	TRBV6-6	NA	TGTGCCAGCAGCCTCCCGCCCCAGGGATACTACTACGAGCAGTACTTC	CASSLPPQGYYYEQYF
NA	TRBJ2-7	TRBV5-1	TRBD1	TGCGCCAGCAGCTGGGGATGGGGAGACAGGGGGAGCTCCTACGAGCAGTACTTC	CASSWGWGDRGSSYEQYF
once	TRBJ2-3	TRBV9	TRBD2	TGTGCCAGCAGCGGGCCTCGGACTAGCGGGACAGATACGCAGTATTTT	CASSGPRTSGTDTQYF
NA	TRBJ2-1	TRBV11-3	TRBD2	TGTGCCAGCAGCTTATCGAGCGGGAGTTGGTCTTCCTACAATGAGCAGTTCTTC	CASSLSSGSWSSYNEQFF
NA	TRBJ1-2	TRBV5-6	TRBD1	TGTGCCAGCAGCTATGGGGGACAGCCATATGGCTACACCTTC	CASSYGGQPYGYTF
NA	TRBJ1-4	TRBV6-6	TRBD1	TGTGCCAGCAGGCCGGGACAGGGTGCTGGAAAACTGTTTTTT	CASRPGQGAGKLFF
NA	TRBJ2-1	TRBV11-1	NA	TGTGCCAGCAGCTTAAAACGAGAACCTACTAATGAGCAGTTCTTC	CASSLKREPTNEQFF
NA	TRBJ2-7	TRBV10-2	TRBD1	TGCGCCAGCCGAGCCGCAGACAGGGCGGAGCAGTACTTC	CASRAADRAEQYF
NA	TRBJ1-2	TRBV30	NA	TGTGCCTGGAGGGGGGCAGGCGGCCGGGGCTACACCTTC	CAWRGAGGRGYTF
NA	TRBJ2-2	TRBV28	NA	TGTGCCAGCATATCCAGGGTCTCCGGGGAGCTGTTTTTT	CASISRVSGELFF
few	TRBJ1-2	TRBV6-1	NA	TGTGCCAGCAGAGGAAGAACAGGGAGGGACTATGGCTACACCTTC	CASRGRTGRDYGYTF
NA	TRBJ2-5	TRBV2	TRBD1	TGTGCCAGCAGTGATGGGCGGACAGGAAATCAAGAGACCCAGTACTTC	CASSDGRTGNQETQYF
NA	TRBJ2-7	TRBV6-1	TRBD2	TGTGCGTTAGCGGGAGTGGGAGAGCAGTACTTC	CALAGVGEQYF
NA	TRBJ2-2	TRBV30	NA	TGTGCCTACCTCCAGGGGATGGCCGGGGAGCTGTTTTTT	CAYLQGMAGELFF
NA	TRBJ2-7	TRBV2	TRBD2	TGTGCCATTCTCCGGGGGGGTTCTGAGCAGTACTTC	CAILRGGSEQYF
NA	TRBJ1-6	TRBV19	NA	TGTGCCAGTAGTATACGCGTCTCGGACTTGACCAATTCACCCCTCCACTTT	CASSIRVSDLTNSPLHF